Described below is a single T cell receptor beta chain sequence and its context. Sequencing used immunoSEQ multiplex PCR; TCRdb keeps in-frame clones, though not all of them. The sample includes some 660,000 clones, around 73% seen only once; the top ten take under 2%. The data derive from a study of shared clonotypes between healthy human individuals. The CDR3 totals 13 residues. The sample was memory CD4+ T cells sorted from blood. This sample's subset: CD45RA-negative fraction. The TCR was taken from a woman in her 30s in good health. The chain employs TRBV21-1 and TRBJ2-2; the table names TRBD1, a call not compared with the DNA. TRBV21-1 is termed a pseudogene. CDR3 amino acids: CASSYPGTGELFF. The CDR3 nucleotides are TGTGCCAGCAGCTATCCAGGGACCGGGGAGCTGTTTTTT.